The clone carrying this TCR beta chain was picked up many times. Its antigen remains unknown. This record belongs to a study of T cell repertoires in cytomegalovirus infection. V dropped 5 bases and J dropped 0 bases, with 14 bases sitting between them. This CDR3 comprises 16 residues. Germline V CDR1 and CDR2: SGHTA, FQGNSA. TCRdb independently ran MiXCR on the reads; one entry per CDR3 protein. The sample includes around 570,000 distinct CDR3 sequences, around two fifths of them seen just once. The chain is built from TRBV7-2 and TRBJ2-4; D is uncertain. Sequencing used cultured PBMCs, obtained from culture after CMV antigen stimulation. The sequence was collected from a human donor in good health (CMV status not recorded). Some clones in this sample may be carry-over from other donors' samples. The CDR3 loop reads CASSPRPRLAKNIQYF. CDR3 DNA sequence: TGTGCCAGCAGCCCCCGACCCAGACTAGCCAAAAACATTCAGTACTTC.